These T cell receptor beta chains were read from a single sample in a study of shared clonotypes between healthy human individuals. The data were produced by immunoSEQ multiplex PCR, yet TCRdb's version contains in-frame clones alone and is incomplete. Counted here are some 2,400,000 clones, about 94% occurring once; the ten biggest clones make up around 0.13%. Sequencing used naive CD4+ T cells sorted from blood. The source of these receptors is a man aged 18 to 30 in good health. Each CDR3 is given with its conserved first and last residue. D genes are given only for firm matches. Clone size is given for some rows only: seen once, a few or many times, or a class if the clone is expanded.

>NA|NA|TRBJ2-1|TRBV7-9
CASSLEAGHINEQFF
TGTGCCAGCAGCTTAGAGGCAGGACATATCAATGAGCAGTTCTTC
>NA|NA|TRBJ2-1|TRBV5-1
CASSPSSESSYNEQFF
TGCGCCAGCAGCCCTAGTTCAGAGAGCTCCTACAATGAGCAGTTCTTC
>TRBD1|NA|TRBJ2-1|TRBV6-1
CASSVGDSEQFF
TGTGCCAGCAGTGTTGGGGACAGTGAGCAGTTCTTC
>NA|once|TRBJ2-3|TRBV6-1
CASGAADTQYF
TGTGCCAGCGGGGCCGCAGATACGCAGTATTTT
>NA|NA|TRBJ1-5|TRBV27
CASRGAGRTAQHF
TGTGCCAGCAGGGGGGCAGGCCGCACGGCCCAGCATTTT
>NA|NA|TRBJ2-5|TRBV6-5
CATTGTQETQYF
TGTGCCACAACCGGGACACAAGAGACCCAGTACTTC
>NA|once|TRBJ1-2|TRBV28
CASSFIRAYGYTF
TGTGCCAGCAGTTTCATCCGGGCTTATGGCTACACCTTC
>NA|NA|TRBJ1-3|TRBV18
CASSPASGNTIYF
TGTGCCAGCTCCCCGGCTTCTGGAAACACCATATATTTT
>TRBD1|once|TRBJ2-7|TRBV19
CASSIEGGQTHYEQYF
TGTGCCAGTAGTATCGAAGGGGGACAGACCCACTACGAGCAGTACTTC
>TRBD2|NA|TRBJ2-5|TRBV7-2
CASSRTSGGGETQYF
TGTGCCAGCAGCCGGACTAGCGGGGGTGGGGAAACCCAGTACTTC
>NA|NA|TRBJ2-5|TRBV20-1
CSASLWETQYF
TGCAGTGCTAGCCTTTGGGAGACCCAGTACTTC
>NA|once|TRBJ1-6|TRBV10-2
CASKLGPEGNNSPLHF
TGCGCCAGCAAACTTGGGCCGGAGGGCAATAATTCACCCCTCCACTTT
>TRBD2|NA|TRBJ2-5|TRBV7-7
CASSLIGQGGETQYF
TGTGCTAGCAGCTTAATCGGGCAGGGAGGGGAGACCCAGTACTTC
>NA|NA|TRBJ1-1|TRBV30
CAWNPGHMNTEAFF
TGTGCCTGGAATCCGGGACACATGAACACTGAAGCTTTCTTT
>NA|NA|TRBJ2-2|TRBV6-5
CASRRGRNTGELFF
TGTGCCAGCAGACGAGGACGGAACACCGGGGAGCTGTTTTTT
>TRBD1|NA|TRBJ1-1|TRBV5-4
CASSLPGQGNTEAFF
TGTGCCAGCAGCCTGCCGGGACAGGGTAACACTGAAGCTTTCTTT
>NA|NA|TRBJ2-2|TRBV19
CASRNQGNTGELFF
TGTGCCAGTAGGAACCAGGGGAACACCGGGGAGCTGTTTTTT
>NA|NA|TRBJ1-2|TRBV6-6
CASSYSGGGYTF
TGTGCCAGCAGTTACTCCGGGGGCGGCTACACCTTC
>TRBD1|NA|TRBJ1-2|TRBV7-6
CASSLVPDRSYGYTF
TGTGCCAGCAGCTTAGTCCCGGACAGGTCCTATGGCTACACCTTC
>NA|NA|TRBJ1-5|TRBV6-1
CASSEQGSNQPQHF
TGTGCCAGCAGTGAACAGGGTAGCAATCAGCCCCAGCATTTT
>NA|NA|TRBJ2-7|TRBV10-2
CASSWTDYEQYF
TGCGCCAGCAGTTGGACAGATTACGAGCAGTACTTC
>TRBD2|NA|TRBJ2-5|TRBV7-2
CASSLSSAGGKETQYF
TGTGCCAGCAGCTTAAGCTCTGCGGGAGGGAAAGAGACCCAGTACTTC
>TRBD1|NA|TRBJ2-7|TRBV11-2
CASSLPRGTGVYEQYF
TGTGCCAGCAGCTTACCCCGGGGGACAGGGGTCTACGAGCAGTACTTC
>NA|NA|TRBJ2-3|TRBV13
CASSPRGDTQYF
TGTGCCAGCAGCCCAAGAGGAGATACGCAGTATTTT
>NA|NA|TRBJ2-1|TRBV10-3
CATGSYNEQFF
TGTGCCACCGGGTCTTACAATGAGCAGTTCTTC
>NA|NA|TRBJ2-5|TRBV9
CASSVGSAIETQYF
TGTGCCAGCAGCGTAGGTAGCGCAATAGAGACCCAGTACTTC
>NA|NA|TRBJ1-1|TRBV16
CASSQSVNTEAFF
TGTGCCAGCAGCCAATCCGTGAACACTGAAGCTTTCTTT
>NA|NA|TRBJ1-6|TRBV2
CASSDAALRGNSPLHF
TGTGCCAGCAGTGATGCGGCCTTAAGGGGCAATTCACCCCTCCACTTT
>NA|once|TRBJ1-2|TRBV20-1
CSARASGYTF
TGCAGTGCTAGAGCCAGCGGCTACACCTTC
>NA|NA|TRBJ1-6|TRBV27
CASTQSLWGLESNSPLHF
TGTGCCAGCACTCAATCCCTTTGGGGGCTCGAAAGTAATTCACCCCTCCACTTT
>NA|NA|TRBJ2-5|TRBV11-2
CASRGLKDGQETQYF
TGTGCCAGCAGAGGCCTCAAAGACGGCCAAGAGACCCAGTACTTC
>NA|NA|TRBJ2-5|TRBV5-1
CASSQGAAQETQYF
TGCGCCAGCAGCCAAGGAGCAGCCCAAGAGACCCAGTACTTC
>NA|NA|TRBJ2-5|TRBV20-1
CSASGETQYF
TGCAGTGCTAGCGGTGAGACCCAGTACTTC
>TRBD1|NA|TRBJ1-6|TRBV27
CASSPGQAYSPLHF
TGTGCCAGCAGTCCGGGACAGGCCTATTCACCCCTCCACTTT
>NA|NA|TRBJ1-1|TRBV19
CASSIDRAGPGTEAFF
TGTGCCAGTAGTATAGATCGGGCAGGACCCGGTACTGAAGCTTTCTTT
>TRBD1|NA|TRBJ2-4|TRBV19
CASSTTGIIAKNIQYF
TGTGCCAGTAGTACGACAGGGATAATAGCCAAAAACATTCAGTACTTC
>NA|NA|TRBJ1-6|TRBV7-9
CASRNNQGNNSPLHF
TGTGCCAGCCGAAACAATCAGGGAAATAATTCACCCCTCCACTTT
>NA|NA|TRBJ1-6|TRBV6-1
CASSGTSSRESPLHF
TGTGCCAGCAGTGGGACATCATCACGGGAATCACCCCTCCACTTT
>NA|NA|TRBJ2-7|TRBV6-5
CASTNGGGSYEQYF
TGTGCCAGCACGAACGGAGGCGGCTCCTACGAGCAGTACTTC
>NA|NA|TRBJ1-2|TRBV5-1
CASSWSRVGIYTF
TGCGCCAGCAGCTGGAGCCGGGTAGGGATCTACACCTTC
>NA|NA|TRBJ2-3|TRBV11-3
CASRAASTDTQYF
TGTGCCAGCAGAGCGGCTAGCACAGATACGCAGTATTTT
>TRBD2|once|TRBJ2-7|TRBV6-1
CASSEGLAGPYEQYF
TGTGCCAGCAGTGAAGGCCTAGCGGGCCCATACGAGCAGTACTTC
>NA|NA|TRBJ2-7|TRBV9
CASSVGGAPGEQYF
TGTGCCAGCAGCGTAGGGGGGGCCCCCGGCGAGCAGTACTTC
>TRBD2|NA|TRBJ2-3|TRBV2
CASSPLAGGLTDTQYF
TGTGCCAGCAGTCCCCTAGCGGGGGGGCTCACAGATACGCAGTATTTT
>NA|NA|TRBJ2-5|TRBV10-3
CAISEAAQETQYF
TGTGCCATCAGTGAGGCGGCCCAAGAGACCCAGTACTTC
>TRBD1|NA|TRBJ2-5|TRBV5-1
CASSLRDSQETQYF
TGCGCCAGCAGCTTGAGGGACAGTCAAGAGACCCAGTACTTC
>NA|NA|TRBJ1-2|TRBV18
CASSPDSNYGYTF
TGTGCCAGCTCACCAGACAGCAACTATGGCTACACCTTC
>NA|NA|TRBJ1-2|TRBV6-1
CASSEETRGISGNGYTF
TGTGCCAGCAGTGAAGAGACTAGGGGGATTTCAGGGAATGGCTACACCTTC
>TRBD1|once|TRBJ2-2|TRBV10-3
CAISYGTGGLTGELFF
TGTGCCATCAGCTACGGGACAGGGGGCCTCACCGGGGAGCTGTTTTTT
>TRBD2|once|TRBJ2-5|TRBV10-3
CAITASGGAWETQYF
TGTGCCATCACGGCTAGCGGGGGGGCCTGGGAGACCCAGTACTTC